The 32 T cell receptor beta chains given below trace back to one sample, sequenced in a study of T cells in Graves' hyperthyroidism and ophthalmopathy. TCR beta CDR3 sequences were amplified from RNA transcripts. First-round RT-PCR of the TCR CDR3 relied on the HTBI primer set. TCRdb re-called the multiplex PCR reads through MiXCR, storing one row per CDR3 protein. The sample records roughly 500,000 distinct CDR3 sequences, roughly 13% being singletons. The sequenced sample was blood. These receptors originate from a woman under 40 with Graves' hyperthyroidism that later progressed to Graves' ophthalmopathy.

This clonotype has ten or more counts. The V and J genes are TRBV19 and TRBJ2-3, with a tentative D call TRBD2 (5 bases). The CDR3 runs 14 residues. V lost 3 bases and J lost 7, with 14 bases in between. Per the germline V gene, CDR1 is LNHDA and CDR2 is SQIVND (reference sequence). This chain's CDR3 is CASSMPGKANTQYF. In DNA form, the CDR3 reads TGTGCCAGTAGTATGCCGGGGAAAGCAAATACGCAGTATTTT.

A remark on this clonotype: A read error may explain this, as a much larger clone is one base away. The genes are TRBV10-3 and TRBJ2-7; D not resolved. This CDR3 is 13 amino acids long. Germline CDR1 and CDR2: ENHRY and SYGVKD. The CDR3 DNA follows: TGTGCCATCTCTGGCGAAAGCTCCTACGGGCAGTACTTC. Its protein product is CAISGESSYGQYF.

This clonotype was found a few times. This chain uses TRBV3-1 with TRBJ1-4, with a possible D match to TRBD1 (5 bases). Germline CDR1 reads LGHDT; CDR2 reads YNNKEL (reference sequence). Trimming removed 6 bases at V and 3 bases at J, with 14 bases between. The CDR3 has 15 residues. CDR3 loop: CASSFPTEANEKLFF. The CDR3 nucleotides are TGTGCCAGCAGTTTCCCGACAGAGGCTAATGAAAAACTGTTTTTT.

In this sample, this clonotype turned up many times. CDR3 residues: CASSLWGQGADEQFF. The CDR3 DNA reads TGTGCCAGCAGTTTATGGGGACAGGGGGCGGATGAGCAGTTCTTC. The chain is built from TRBV28 and TRBJ2-1; 12 nucleotides align to TRBD1. This CDR3 has 15 residues. Trimming removed 0 bases from V and 8 bases from J; junction bases left unmatched: 2. Germline-derived CDR1 and CDR2 are MDHEN and SYDVKM.

This clonotype turned up a few times. This chain uses TRBV4-2 with TRBJ2-3, with D possibly being TRBD2 (6 bases). Germline lookup yields CDR1 LGHNA and CDR2 YNFKEQ. This CDR3 region has 16 residues. The V gene lost 1 base and the J gene lost 0 bases, with 11 bases spanning the gap. CDR3 nucleotide sequence: TGTGCCAGCAGCCAAGGGGATAGCGGAAGCACAGATACGCAGTATTTT. This gives the protein CASSQGDSGSTDTQYF.

Many counts were recorded for this clonotype. J is TRBJ1-1 and V is TRBV6-1; TRBD1 might be the D (6 bases). V was trimmed by 6 bases and J by 4 bases, leaving 15 bases between them. The CDR3 is 14 residues long. Germline V gene sequence: CDR1 MNHNS, CDR2 SASEGT. The CDR3 nucleotides read TGTGCCAGCAGCTCGAGGGACATCTCCACTGAAGCTTTCTTT. Residues: CASSSRDISTEAFF.

This clonotype is a singleton in its sample. The chain couples TRBV29-1 to TRBJ2-3, with D maybe TRBD2 (5 bases). V lost 6 bases, J lost 4 bases, and 14 bases lay in between. In germline, CDR1 is SQVTM, CDR2 ANQGSEA. This CDR3 region has 13 residues. The CDR3 DNA reads as TGCAGCGTCCGTCCGGGGAGTGCAGATACGCAGTATTTT. It yields the protein CSVRPGSADTQYF.

The table lists this clonotype with a few counts. V and J are TRBV19 and TRBJ2-1, with D perhaps being TRBD1 or TRBD2 (5 bases each). V gave up 0 bases and J gave up 8 bases, with 20 bases separating them. The CDR3 has 17 amino acids. Germline CDR1 is LNHDA and CDR2 is SQIVND (reference sequence). CDR3 residues: CASSIDWDGYISDEQFF. CDR3 in DNA: TGTGCCAGTAGTATAGATTGGGACGGCTACATCTCTGATGAGCAGTTCTTC.

For this clonotype: A much larger clonotype is one base distant, so this may be a read error. The rearrangement joins TRBV12-3 or TRBV12-4 to TRBJ2-2, with 8 positions matching TRBD1. This CDR3 region has 17 residues. CDR3 region: CASSLLAGGRNTGEPFF. The CDR3 coding sequence is TGTGCCAGCAGTTTATTGGCAGGGGGCCGGAACACCGGGGAGCCGTTTTTT.

This chain joins TRBV3-1 and TRBJ2-1, with 10 nucleotides matching TRBD2. The CDR3 has 16 amino acids. V trimming: 0 bases; J trimming: 7 bases; junction bases outside the gene matches: 6. Germline CDR1 reads LGHDT; CDR2 reads YNNKEL (reference sequence). The CDR3 spells CASSQEFLAGVNEQFF. For the CDR3, the DNA is TGTGCCAGCAGCCAAGAGTTCCTAGCGGGAGTGAATGAGCAGTTCTTC.

This clonotype was seen many times. V usage is TRBV12-5 and J usage is TRBJ2-1; 12 positions match TRBD1. V trimming: 6 bases; J trimming: 7 bases; junction bases outside the gene matches: 7. Germline CDR1 reads LGHNT; CDR2 reads FRNRAP. The CDR3 runs to 15 residues. CDR3 residues: CASGHGTGGSNEQFF. CDR3 DNA sequence: TGTGCTAGTGGCCACGGGACAGGGGGCTCGAATGAGCAGTTCTTC.

In its sample, this clonotype was seen many times. CDR3 nucleotides: TGTGCCAGCAGTAAATTACTAGCGGGCCTGGGCTCCTACAATGAGCAGTTCTTC. Its protein product is CASSKLLAGLGSYNEQFF. The rearrangement joins TRBV6-2 or TRBV6-3 to TRBJ2-1; TRBD2 matches at 9 bases. This CDR3 region has 18 residues. V shed 5 bases and J 0 bases; nucleotides not matched to a gene: 11. Germline assignment: CDR1 MNHEY and CDR2 SVGEGT.

There are a few counts of this clonotype. The rearrangement uses TRBV6-2 or TRBV6-3 and TRBJ1-1; TRBD1 is a possible D gene (5 bases). CDR1 is MNHEY, CDR2 SVGEGT, per germline. This CDR3 contains 15 residues. V was pared by 5 bases and J by 1 base, with 14 bases between. The CDR3: CASSETADWNTEAFF. CDR3 coding DNA: TGTGCCAGCAGTGAGACAGCGGATTGGAACACTGAAGCTTTCTTT.

Many counts were recorded for this clonotype. At one end, the junction sequence differs from germline, possibly due to a read error. The chain links TRBV7-9 to TRBJ2-3; D unclear. Germline V gene sequence: CDR1 SEHNR, CDR2 FQNEAQ (reference sequence). The CDR3 loop spans 13 amino acids. CDR3 amino acids: CASSLVSTDTQYF. CDR3 nucleotides: TGTGCCAGCAGTTTAGTAAGCACAGATACGCAGTATTTT.

This clonotype was recorded at least ten times. This chain uses TRBV12-3 or TRBV12-4 with TRBJ1-5; TRBD1 aligns across 9 bases. This CDR3 spans 12 amino acids. V lost 7 bases to trimming and J lost 6 bases; unmatched junction nucleotides: 1. The CDR3 DNA follows: TGTGCCAGCAACAGGGGGCCTCAGCCCCAGCATTTT. Translating it yields CASNRGPQPQHF.

There are many counts of this clonotype. The chain recombines TRBV7-2 with TRBJ2-7; 13 bases align to TRBD2. In germline, CDR1 is SGHTA, CDR2 FQGNSA. V was pared by 6 bases and J by 0 bases, with 2 bases of the junction left unmatched. The CDR3 spans 15 residues. The CDR3 region is CASSWTSGSSYEQYF. CDR3 DNA: TGTGCCAGCAGTTGGACTAGCGGGAGCTCCTACGAGCAGTACTTC.

Ten or more counts support this clonotype. J is TRBJ2-1 and V is TRBV6-1, with D possibly matching TRBD1 (6 bases). Trimming shortened V by 6 bases and J by 7 bases, and 28 bases separated the two germline ends. The CDR3 totals 18 residues. In germline, CDR1 is MNHNS, CDR2 SASEGT. In nucleotides, the CDR3 is TGTGCCAGCAGGGGACAAAACGGCCGGGACCCCCCGCGGAATGAGCAGTTCTTC. Encoded protein: CASRGQNGRDPPRNEQFF.

There are many counts of this clonotype. The chain links TRBV7-2 to TRBJ1-1; a possible D gene is TRBD1 (5 bases). This CDR3 has 15 residues. Germline V gives CDR1 SGHTA, CDR2 FQGNSA. The germline V and J ends were trimmed by 3 bases and 0 bases, with 11 bases remaining between them. CDR3 DNA sequence: TGTGCCAGCAGCTTGGGGGTGATTTTGAACACTGAAGCTTTCTTT. It codes for CASSLGVILNTEAFF.

With regard to this clonotype: A single base separates this from a much larger clone, so it may be a read error. V and J are TRBV7-8 and TRBJ1-1; D is uncertain. Trimming shortened V by 5 bases and J by 8 bases, and 21 bases separated the two germline ends. Germline V CDR1 and CDR2: SGHVS, FQNEAQ. The CDR3 has 15 residues. The CDR3 protein is CASSRTAQTTSEAFF. CDR3 nucleotide sequence: TGTGCCAGCAGCCGCACGGCCCAGACTACTTCCGAAGCTTTCTTT.

As to this clonotype: One base away lies a much larger clone, so this may be a sequencing read error. This chain uses TRBV6-9 with TRBJ1-1; perhaps TRBD1 as D (5 bases). Germline V lookup: CDR1 MNHGY, CDR2 SVAAGI. CDR3 length equals 15 residues. This chain's CDR3 is CASSYGATMNAEAFF. CDR3 bases: TGTGCCAGCAGTTACGGGGCCACCATGAACGCTGAAGCTTTCTTT.

This clonotype showed up many times. The J gene is TRBJ1-3, the V gene TRBV11-2, with TRBD1 identical over 8 bases. CDR3 length: 16 residues. The germline CDR1 and CDR2 sequences are SGHAT and FQNNGV. After removal of 7 bases from V and 6 bases from J, the junction contained 14 bases not matched to a gene. The CDR3 sequence is CASNPWVADRVNTIYF. Here the CDR3 DNA reads TGTGCCAGCAACCCTTGGGTGGCGGACAGGGTAAACACCATATATTTT.

This clonotype was found a few times. The gene calls are TRBV9 and TRBJ2-7; tentatively, D is TRBD1 or TRBD2 (5 bases each). From germline, CDR1 is SGDLS and CDR2 YYNGEE. This CDR3 has 15 residues. V lost 3 bases and J 2 bases, leaving 15 bases between the germline ends. The CDR3 DNA is TGTGCCAGCAGCGAGAATCCGGGGCCCACCTACGAGCAGTACTTC. Translated, it gives CASSENPGPTYEQYF.

The V gene is TRBV29-1, the J gene TRBJ2-2; 9 nucleotides match TRBD2. Germline CDR1 and CDR2: SQVTM and ANQGSEA. With V trimmed by 1 base and J by 4 bases, 1 base remained unmatched. The CDR3 spans 14 residues. CDR3 protein: CSVEASGVTGELFF. The CDR3 DNA is TGCAGCGTTGAAGCTAGCGGGGTCACCGGGGAGCTGTTTTTT.

This chain links TRBV15 with TRBJ2-3; 8 positions match TRBD2. CDR3 length equals 13 residues. Trimming removed 5 bases from V and 6 bases from J; junction bases left unmatched: 4. Germline CDR1 is LNHNV and CDR2 is YYDKDF (reference sequence). The CDR3 reads CATSVRLADTQYF. The DNA of the CDR3 is TGTGCCACCAGCGTGCGACTAGCGGATACGCAGTATTTT.

This clonotype appeared many times. J is TRBJ2-1 and V is TRBV30; 13 nucleotides agree with TRBD2. Trimming cost V 0 bases and J 3 bases; bases outside gene matches: 8. Germline assignment: CDR1 GTSNPN and CDR2 SVGIG (reference sequence). CDR3 length equals 18 residues. The chain's CDR3 is CAWSVQRTSGSRYNEQFF. The CDR3 region has the DNA TGTGCCTGGAGTGTACAGCGGACTAGCGGGAGTCGCTACAATGAGCAGTTCTTC.

This clonotype was observed many times. The chain has TRBV6-1 and TRBJ1-1; D is uncertain. The CDR3 spans 15 residues. Trimming removed 5 bases from V and 1 base from J, with 14 bases in between. Germline-derived CDR1 and CDR2 are MNHNS and SASEGT. Written as DNA, the CDR3 is TGTGCCAGCAGTTACTCCTTCAGGTGGAACACTGAAGCTTTCTTT. Its protein is CASSYSFRWNTEAFF.

This clonotype came up many times. The chain couples TRBV11-3 to TRBJ2-3; a weak D match, TRBD1 (5 bases). This CDR3 has 16 amino acids. V lost 1 base to trimming and J lost 4 bases, with 15 bases between them. Germline CDR1 and CDR2: SGHNT and YENEEA. For the CDR3, the DNA is TGTGCCAGCAGCTTAGGGTCATGGGGCGCGGCAGATACGCAGTATTTT. Its protein is CASSLGSWGAADTQYF.

The table lists this clonotype with a few counts. The V and J genes are TRBV7-6 and TRBJ1-3; D is unclear. The germline V gene encodes CDR1 SGHVS and CDR2 FNYEAQ. V lost 2 bases and J lost 2, with 7 bases in between. This CDR3 has 14 residues. The CDR3 protein is CASSLSPAGNTIYF. In DNA form, the CDR3 reads TGTGCCAGCAGCTTATCACCTGCTGGAAACACCATATATTTT.

This chain joins TRBV9 and TRBJ1-4; D gene unclear. The CDR3 is 15 amino acids. Trimming removed 4 bases from V and 7 bases from J, with 17 bases in between. The V gene's germline CDR1 is SGDLS and CDR2 YYNGEE. CDR3 sequence reads: CASSPRGIGFEKLFF. In nucleotides, the CDR3 is TGTGCCAGCAGCCCCCGTGGAATCGGGTTTGAAAAACTGTTTTTT.

V and J are TRBV10-3 and TRBJ2-7, with 11 bases that match TRBD2. Germline loops: CDR1 ENHRY, CDR2 SYGVKD. Trimming took 7 bases from V and 2 from J; bases not matched to a gene: 16. The CDR3 consists of 18 residues. CDR3 DNA sequence: TGTGCCATCACCGACGGGGGGACTAGCGGAGACTGGACCTACGAGCAGTACTTC. Translating it yields CAITDGGTSGDWTYEQYF.

The table lists this clonotype with many counts. The chain joins TRBV6-1 to TRBJ1-1, with D unclear. This CDR3 is built from 11 residues. V was trimmed by 6 bases and J by 9 bases, leaving 11 bases between them. Germline loops: CDR1 MNHNS, CDR2 SASEGT. CDR3 coding DNA: TGTGCCAGCAGCCGAAATACTAAAGCTTTCTTT. Translating it yields CASSRNTKAFF.

This clonotype was detected only a few times. The J gene is TRBJ2-7, the V gene TRBV27; D gene uncertain. The CDR3 totals 13 residues. Germline-derived CDR1 and CDR2 are MNHEY and SMNVEV (reference sequence). V lost 6 bases to trimming and J lost 3 bases, with 12 bases between them. In nucleotides, the CDR3 is TGTGCCAGCAGGCCGGACGGAAACTACGAGCAGTACTTC. Protein: CASRPDGNYEQYF.